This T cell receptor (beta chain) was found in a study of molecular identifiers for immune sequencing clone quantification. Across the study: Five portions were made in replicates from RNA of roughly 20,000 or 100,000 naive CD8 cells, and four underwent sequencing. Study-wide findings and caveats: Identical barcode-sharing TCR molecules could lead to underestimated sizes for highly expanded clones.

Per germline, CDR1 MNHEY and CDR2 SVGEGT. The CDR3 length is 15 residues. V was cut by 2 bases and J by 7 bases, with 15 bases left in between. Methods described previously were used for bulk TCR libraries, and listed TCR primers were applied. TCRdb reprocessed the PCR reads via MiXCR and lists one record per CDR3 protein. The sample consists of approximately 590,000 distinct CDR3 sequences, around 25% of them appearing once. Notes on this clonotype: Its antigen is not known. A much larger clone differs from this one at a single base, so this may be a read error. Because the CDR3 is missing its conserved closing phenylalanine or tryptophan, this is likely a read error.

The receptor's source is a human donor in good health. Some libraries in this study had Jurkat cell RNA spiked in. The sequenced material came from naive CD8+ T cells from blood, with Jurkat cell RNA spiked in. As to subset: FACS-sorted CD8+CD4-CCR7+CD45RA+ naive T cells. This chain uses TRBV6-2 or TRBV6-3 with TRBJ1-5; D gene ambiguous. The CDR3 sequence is CASSYITDNHQPQHS. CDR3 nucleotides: TGTGCCAGCAGTTACATCACAGACAACCACCAGCCCCAGCATTCT.